The sequence of this T cell receptor (beta chain) was determined in a study of PD-L1 blockade in urothelial cancer. Whole-study context: Prior chemotherapy in patients spanned 0 to 3 regimens. Peripheral blood specimens exhibited a median yield of roughly 140,000 T cells.

CDR1 and CDR2 from the germline V gene are SGHRS and YFSETQ. Trimming removed 3 bases from V and 4 bases from J; junction bases left unmatched: 10. This CDR3 is built from 17 residues. The time point was: peripheral blood 6 weeks after treatment start. Diagnoses among patients were locally advanced or metastatic urothelial carcinoma. Pretreatment and on-treatment blood mononuclear cell samples were taken, totaling between 1 and 8 time points per patient. Here immunoSEQ multiplex PCR was the method, and the copy in TCRdb shows in-frame clones only, minus some. Here the sample spans 35,000 to 50,000 clones, around four fifths being singletons.

The V call is TRBV5-1, the J call TRBJ2-7; TRBD2 matches 13 bases. The receptor's source is a man in his sixties with urothelial cancer. The specimen was PBMCs, collected around atezolizumab (anti-PD-L1) treatment. DNA of the CDR3: TGCGCCAGCAGCTCAACAACTAGCGGGGGGGCGTGGTACGAGCAGTACTTC. Translated: CASSSTTSGGAWYEQYF.